This TCR beta chain was identified in a study of blood T cell repertoires in COVID-19. Background on the study: Specimens from acute and convalescent COVID-19 originated in the United States, Italy and Spain. PBMCs, B-cell-depleted T cells, or T cells were the source of the cDNA or gDNA that made up the material.

In the original analysis: Estimation of nucleated cell counts relied on the amplification of reference gene primers. Repertoires were generated with immunoSEQ multiplex PCR, while TCRdb's copy carries only in-frame clones and drops some. The V and J calls and the clone size are those of that table, but D and trimming were determined from the DNA. The table records under 250,000 clones, around 86% of them present only once. This CDR3 comprises 15 residues. V dropped 4 bases and J dropped 5; count of bases not matched to a gene: 4. CDR1 and CDR2 (germline): SGHNT, YYREEE (reference sequence). J is TRBJ2-1 and V is TRBV5-4, with 12 bases matching TRBD1. The sequenced sample consisted of peripheral blood. The receptor was isolated from a woman between 55 and 75 years old who had recovered from COVID-19. CDR3 nucleotide sequence: TGTGCCAGCAGCATGGGACAGGGGGCTAACAATGAGCAGTTCTTC. This codes for CASSMGQGANNEQFF.